The TCR beta chain described here comes from a study of somatic mutations in cytotoxic T cells in rheumatoid arthritis (dated by TCRdb to about 2017). In terms of the full investigation: Before any treatment started and right after they were diagnosed, patients gave peripheral blood samples (less than 33 ml EDTA). A FACSAria II or Sony SH800 was used to flow-sort some V beta antibody-stained T-cell populations at nearly 100% purity, and TCRB sequencing was also done on sorted V beta1+ cells. Whether expanded CD8+ T-cell clones in untreated, newly diagnosed rheumatoid arthritis carry somatic mutations was the study question, and clonality was characterized with TCRB deep sequencing. For 55 to 70 rheumatoid arthritis patients and 20 healthy controls, TCRB deep sequencing was carried out. Patient and control groups had essentially identical median ages. Here is what the overall study found, with its caveats: It was unknown which antigens the expanded CD8+ clones targeted, and their absence from virus-specific databases did not exclude viral specificity. In patients, CD8+ clonality rose with age (Spearman r ≈ 0.49), which was not the case in healthy controls. CD8+ T-cell clonality in rheumatoid arthritis patients was not significantly different from that in age-matched healthy controls. In 8 of 65 patients the largest CD8+ clone exceeded 20% of CD8+ cells, and several identical CD8+ TCRB sequences were shared between blood and synovial fluid. The slight underrepresentation of TRBV07 in patients was not corrected for multiple comparisons.

The CDR3 numbers 13 residues from cysteine through phenylalanine. CDR3 DNA is the only sequence kept; it has 39 bases, read in frame from the first base. The germline V gene sets CDR1 to MGHRA and CDR2 to YSYEKL. The junction shows trimming of 1 base on V and 15 bases on J, and the gene matches do not reach 7 bases of it. The immunoSEQ assay was applied to genomic DNA for TCRB CDR3 sequencing. The study's own analysis went as follows. Patient CD8+ clones larger than 1% were compared against published virus-specific TCRB sequences, and only a few matched. Analyses were restricted to productive TCRB rearrangements. Clonality was calculated as a Shannon entropy-based productive clonality index, and a clone was defined by a unique TCRB CDR3 sequence. Repertoire overlap between two samples was calculated from the template counts of each clone relative to total templates per sample. A correlation with a Spearman r of about 0.57 was found between V-gene usage by flow cytometry and V-gene usage by TCRB sequencing. TCRdb's version of the immuneACCESS table is confined to in-frame rearrangements and falls short of the full clone set. An unresolved V gene accounts for under half of the shortfall where checked; the remainder is of unknown origin. V, J and clone size are taken as reported in that table, and D and trimming were inferred from the DNA itself. This sample gives some 14,000 clones in total; roughly 87% of them show up just once. The ten largest clones capture around 30% of the sample.

Flow cytometry confirmed the purity of CD4+ and CD8+ cells that had been isolated by positive magnetic bead selection on an AutoMACS. Clonal expansions were first screened by flow cytometry with a TCR V beta antibody panel, then characterized by TCRB deep sequencing of sorted CD8+ fractions. Peripheral blood mononuclear cells were obtained using density gradient separation with Ficoll-Paque PLUS. DNA from CD4-enriched, CD8-enriched or PBMC samples was extracted using Nucleospin Tissue or Tissue XS kits and then quantified on a Qubit 2.0 fluorometer. Turning to this clone: Its recognized antigen is unknown. It has no much larger one-base neighbor in the sample; base qualities were not kept.

Sequenced input: CD8+ T cells sorted from blood. This chain is built from TRBV4-1 and TRBJ1-5, and 9 junctional nucleotides match TRBD1. This receptor was taken from an adult with rheumatoid arthritis. The DNA sequence follows: TGCGCCAGCAGCCAAGTTCGGGACAGGGAGAGGCATTTT. This yields the protein CASSQVRDRERHF.